This TCR beta chain was captured by sequencing in a study of blood T cell repertoires in COVID-19. This CDR3 comprises 19 residues. The V end was cut by 0 bases, the J end by 1 base, with 22 bases between. Germline CDR1 reads LGHNA; CDR2 reads YSLEER. Ages ranged from about 18 to 89 years, with residence in about two dozen US areas. In Cohort 3, a recovered donor had either two negative PCRs, clearance, or symptom resolution. TCRdb's table, derived via immunoSEQ multiplex PCR, lists solely in-frame clones and lacks some. This sample carries some 200,000 clones, roughly 80% of them seen once, and the ten largest clones take 15% to 20%.

The sequencing sample was made of PBMCs or T cells enriched from blood (not recorded which). The sequence was obtained from a woman aged 45-65 years who had recovered from COVID-19. The chain has TRBV4-3 and TRBJ2-7, with D maybe TRBD2 (6 bases). The CDR3 DNA reads as TGCGCCAGCAGCCAAGATCGCTCGGTCGCCCGGGAGATTTCCTACGAGCAGTACTTC. Translated, it gives CASSQDRSVAREISYEQYF.